These 24 T cell receptor beta chains were all obtained from the same sample, sequenced in a study of vaccination and CD4 T cells after COVID-19 (dated by TCRdb to between 2022 and 2023). The method behind the library was PCR. The sequencer listed for this sample is Illumina iSeq 100. DNA from cultured CD4+ T cells was subjected to TCR sequencing with the Oncomine TCR Beta short-read assay at the Johns Hopkins FTIC core. TCRdb cleaned the public reads at Q25 with fastp, built clones with MiXCR and kept in-frame beta chains. Records with the same CDR3 protein are collapsed into one entry carrying the most frequent genes and DNA. The sample data list some 14,000 distinct CDR3 sequences, and 40% to 65% of these were observed just once. The leading ten clones occupy roughly a tenth of the sample. Their antigens are not known. The intended sense of this specimen's treatment or condition label: approximately 11-day PBMC culture with coronavirus spike peptide pools or control peptides (ViraFEST assay).

Specimen: CD4+ T cells from blood, cultured in vitro, collected before SARS-CoV-2 vaccination. These receptors came from a human donor who had recovered from COVID-19.

This clonotype was detected a few times. The rearrangement uses TRBV20-1 and TRBJ2-2; D is uncertain. The CDR3 length is 13 residues. CDR1 is DFQATT and CDR2 is SNEGSKA in the germline V gene (reference sequence). Trimming removed 4 bases at V and 7 bases at J, with 13 bases between. CDR3 in DNA: TGCAGTGCTATTGAAAATGGGGTCGGGGAGCTGTTTTTT. Translating gives CSAIENGVGELFF.

The chain carries TRBV10-3 and TRBJ1-1; D is unresolved. The CDR3 totals 13 residues. V was cut by 6 bases and J by 6 bases, with 14 bases left in between. In germline, CDR1 is ENHRY, CDR2 SYGVKD. The CDR3 region is CAISQDSDPEAFF. As DNA, the CDR3 is TGTGCCATCAGCCAGGACTCCGACCCTGAAGCTTTCTTT.

The V gene is TRBV20-1, the J gene TRBJ2-1, with a possible D match to TRBD2 (6 bases). V gave up 4 bases and J gave up 5 bases, with 18 bases separating them. Germline loops: CDR1 DFQATT, CDR2 SNEGSKA (reference sequence). The CDR3 extends over 15 amino acids. The CDR3 DNA follows: TGCAGTGCTACAGAAGCGGGCAGGCTGAACAATGAGCAGTTCTTC. It yields the protein CSATEAGRLNNEQFF.

The chain uses TRBV2 and TRBJ2-3; D is uncertain. The germline gives CDR1 SNHLY, CDR2 FYNNEI. This CDR3 is built from 14 residues. V was pared by 3 bases and J by 0 bases, with 7 bases between. CDR3 in amino acids: CASSELLSTDTQYF. CDR3 sequence (DNA): TGTGCCAGCAGTGAGTTGTTGAGCACAGATACGCAGTATTTT.

Only a few counts were recorded for this clonotype. The chain recombines TRBV12-3 or TRBV12-4 with TRBJ1-2; 9 nucleotides line up with TRBD1. J was trimmed by 8 bases and V by 7 bases; bases with no gene match: 8. CDR3 length equals 13 residues. The CDR3 sequence is CASIPDRGGGYTF. The CDR3 coding sequence is TGTGCCAGCATTCCGGACAGGGGAGGGGGCTACACCTTC.

The CDR3 loop is CASSSRGSDEKLFF. The DNA of the CDR3 is TGTGCCAGCAGTTCCAGGGGGTCCGATGAAAAACTGTTTTTT. The chain couples TRBV6-5 to TRBJ1-4; 7 positions match TRBD1. The CDR3 contains 14 residues. CDR1 is MNHEY and CDR2 is SVGAGI in the germline V gene. Losses at the gene ends were 4 bases for V and 6 bases for J; bases not matched to a gene: 5.

This clonotype was counted a few times. CDR3 sequence reads: CASPGRETYYEQYF. As DNA, the CDR3 is TGTGCCAGCCCAGGGAGGGAGACTTATTACGAGCAGTACTTC. V is TRBV11-3 and J is TRBJ2-7; TRBD2 aligns across 7 bases. This CDR3 spans 14 amino acids. Trimming took 8 bases from V and 4 from J; bases not matched to a gene: 11. The germline V gene encodes CDR1 SGHNT and CDR2 YENEEA. The variable domain in full, completed from reference TRBV11-3 and TRBJ2-7, reads EAGVVQSPRYKIIEKKQPVAFWCNPISGHNTLYWYLQNLGQGPELLIRYENEEAVDDSQLPKDRFSAERLKGVDSTLKIQPAELGDSAVYLCASPGRETYYEQYFGPGTRLTVT.

This chain connects TRBV20-1 to TRBJ1-1, with D unclear. This CDR3 is built from 13 residues. CDR1 is DFQATT, CDR2 SNEGSKA, per germline (reference sequence). Trimming cost V 1 base and J 1 base, with 7 bases left between them. The chain's CDR3 is CSARAAANTEAFF. CDR3 DNA: TGCAGTGCTAGAGCCGCAGCGAACACTGAAGCTTTCTTT.

The chain combines TRBV19 with TRBJ2-5; D is perhaps TRBD2 (6 bases). There are 13 residues in the CDR3. Germline loops: CDR1 LNHDA, CDR2 SQIVND (reference sequence). Between the trimmed V and J ends, which lost 4 bases and 7 bases, there was a span of 13 bases. The CDR3 loop is CASSTGLGGTQYF. For the CDR3, the DNA is TGTGCCAGTAGTACCGGATTGGGGGGGACCCAGTACTTC.

This clonotype appeared a single time. The rearrangement links TRBV4-3 to TRBJ2-1; D call uncertain. There are 13 residues in the CDR3. Trimming shortened V by 0 bases and J by 8 bases, and 8 bases separated the two germline ends. CDR1 is LGHNA, CDR2 YSLEER, per germline. CDR3 sequence (DNA): TGCGCCAGCAGCCAAGATAGATACGATGAGCAGTTCTTC. This gives the protein CASSQDRYDEQFF.

This chain's CDR3 is CASSLAPTSGSQETQYF. Here the CDR3 DNA reads TGTGCCAGCAGCTTAGCCCCGACTAGCGGTTCTCAAGAGACCCAGTACTTC. The rearrangement joins TRBV7-2 to TRBJ2-5, with 9 positions matching TRBD2. CDR3 size: 17 residues. Per the germline V gene, CDR1 is SGHTA and CDR2 is FQGNSA. Trimming cost V 0 bases and J 2 bases; bases outside gene matches: 7. Full variable domain (missing parts from reference TRBV7-2 and TRBJ2-5): GAGVSQSPSNKVTEKGKDVELRCDPISGHTALYWYRQSLGQGLEFLIYFQGNSAPDKSGLPSDRFSAERTGGSVSTLTIQRTQQEDSAVYLCASSLAPTSGSQETQYFGPGTRLLVL.

This chain uses TRBV27 with TRBJ2-5, with D possibly TRBD1 on 6 matching bases. CDR3 length equals 14 residues. In germline, CDR1 is MNHEY, CDR2 SMNVEV (reference sequence). Trimming pared 7 bases from V and 1 base from J, leaving 13 bases between. As DNA, the CDR3 is TGTGCCAGCATTAGGGACAAGTTCCAAGAGACCCAGTACTTC. Protein sequence: CASIRDKFQETQYF.

In its sample, this clonotype was seen a few times. V and J are TRBV7-2 and TRBJ2-2; D not certain. CDR1 SGHTA and CDR2 FQGNSA come from the germline V gene. The CDR3 is 13 amino acids. The germline V and J ends were trimmed by 5 bases and 1 base, with 5 bases remaining between them. CDR3 loop: CASSRQNTGELFF. The CDR3 bases are TGTGCCAGCAGCCGCCAGAACACCGGGGAGCTGTTTTTT. The full variable domain, completed using reference TRBV7-2 and TRBJ2-2, is GAGVSQSPSNKVTEKGKDVELRCDPISGHTALYWYRQSLGQGLEFLIYFQGNSAPDKSGLPSDRFSAERTGGSVSTLTIQRTQQEDSAVYLCASSRQNTGELFFGEGSRLTVL.

This chain connects TRBV27 to TRBJ1-5; a weak D match, TRBD1 (5 bases). This CDR3 has 14 amino acids. From germline, CDR1 is MNHEY and CDR2 SMNVEV (reference sequence). Trimming removed 1 base from V and 8 bases from J, with 12 bases in between. In nucleotides, the CDR3 is TGTGCCAGCAGTTTATTAGGCTCGGGGGAGCCCCAGCATTTT. It codes for CASSLLGSGEPQHF.

This clonotype was seen more than once but under ten times. The chain recombines TRBV19 with TRBJ2-5; no clear D gene. The ends were cut back, 3 bases at V and 4 bases at J, with 18 bases in the middle. This CDR3 spans 16 amino acids. Per germline, CDR1 LNHDA and CDR2 SQIVND (reference sequence). CDR3 in DNA: TGTGCCAGTAGTATGTGGACCGGTTCCAAGGGAGAGACCCAGTACTTC. This codes for CASSMWTGSKGETQYF.

This chain connects TRBV27 to TRBJ2-7, with 10 bases fitting TRBD2. V lost 6 bases and J lost 4; bases outside the gene matches: 15. The CDR3 covers 17 residues. Germline loops: CDR1 MNHEY, CDR2 SMNVEV (reference sequence). The CDR3 DNA is TGTGCCAGCAGCCTCCGATTACCAACTAGCGGGAAATACGAGCAGTACTTC. As protein: CASSLRLPTSGKYEQYF.

V usage is TRBV6-1 and J usage is TRBJ2-2, with 10 bases matching TRBD1. The ends lost 6 bases at V and 7 bases at J; junction bases unmatched: 11. CDR1 MNHNS and CDR2 SASEGT come from the germline V gene. The CDR3 is 16 amino acids. The CDR3 sequence is CASRTRDRGLGGELFF. Written as DNA, the CDR3 is TGTGCCAGCAGGACTCGGGACAGGGGATTGGGCGGGGAGCTGTTTTTT.

In its sample, this clonotype was seen a few times. The genes are TRBV7-2 and TRBJ2-3; 10 bases map to TRBD2. The CDR3 is 15 amino acids. J lost 4 bases, V lost 4 bases, and 5 bases had no gene match. The germline CDR1 and CDR2 sequences are SGHTA and FQGNSA. This CDR3 reads CASSSQREGSDTQYF. Written as DNA, the CDR3 is TGTGCCAGCAGCTCCCAGCGGGAGGGGTCAGATACGCAGTATTTT. Variable domain in full (rest from reference TRBV7-2 and TRBJ2-3): GAGVSQSPSNKVTEKGKDVELRCDPISGHTALYWYRQSLGQGLEFLIYFQGNSAPDKSGLPSDRFSAERTGGSVSTLTIQRTQQEDSAVYLCASSSQREGSDTQYFGPGTRLTVL.

The chain uses TRBV6-2 or TRBV6-3 and TRBJ1-2; D not certain. The V gene's germline CDR1 is MNHEY and CDR2 SVGEGT. The CDR3 totals 13 residues. V dropped 6 bases and J dropped 8 bases, with 16 bases sitting between them. CDR3 protein: CASRASSESGYTF. CDR3 DNA: TGTGCCAGCAGAGCATCTTCGGAGTCGGGCTACACCTTC.

This clonotype qualifies as medium-sized. The chain has TRBV19 and TRBJ1-5; 11 nucleotides match TRBD1. The CDR3 sequence is 16 residues long. V lost 3 bases to trimming and J lost 2 bases; unmatched junction nucleotides: 3. Germline values: CDR1 LNHDA, CDR2 SQIVND (reference sequence). The CDR3 region is CASSIRDRGGNQPQHF. CDR3 nucleotides: TGTGCCAGTAGTATCCGGGACAGGGGGGGCAATCAGCCCCAGCATTTT.

This sequence joins TRBV11-2 and TRBJ2-6, with 9 bases aligning to TRBD1. The CDR3 covers 17 residues. J gave up 4 bases and V 5 bases, and 9 bases lay outside the gene matches. CDR1 SGHAT and CDR2 FQNNGV come from the germline V gene. CDR3 residues: CASSPGTGRPGANVLTF. The DNA for the CDR3 is TGTGCCAGCAGCCCAGGGACAGGGAGACCCGGGGCCAACGTCCTGACTTTC.

This clonotype was counted between two and nine times. The chain combines TRBV21-1 with TRBJ2-1; the table's D call, TRBD1, was not checked against the DNA. TRBV21-1 is annotated as a pseudogene. This CDR3 has 15 residues. The CDR3 protein is CASSKGQESYNEQFF. Here the CDR3 DNA reads TGTGCCAGCAGCAAAGGACAGGAAAGTTACAATGAGCAGTTCTTC.

The CDR3 reads CASSLGTNSNQPQHF. The CDR3 coding sequence is TGCGCCAGCAGCTTGGGGACAAACTCCAATCAGCCCCAGCATTTT. V and J are TRBV5-1 and TRBJ1-5; D may be TRBD1 (5 bases). The V end was cut by 0 bases, the J end by 3 bases, with 10 bases between. The CDR3 has 15 residues. Germline values: CDR1 SGHRS, CDR2 YFSETQ.

This chain joins TRBV15 and TRBJ1-1; perhaps TRBD1 as D (5 bases). Germline loops: CDR1 LNHNV, CDR2 YYDKDF (reference sequence). The CDR3 sequence is 14 residues long. V dropped 2 bases and J dropped 4 bases, with 11 bases sitting between them. The CDR3 sequence: CATSRSRDLTEAFF. DNA of the CDR3: TGTGCCACCAGCAGATCCCGGGACCTCACTGAAGCTTTCTTT.